This T cell receptor (beta chain) was sequenced in a study of blood T cell repertoires in COVID-19. Overall study: The United States, Italy and Spain provided the acute and convalescent COVID-19 samples. T cells, B-cell-depleted T cells, or PBMCs supplied cDNA or gDNA.

Original data processing: Using reference gene primer amplification, nucleated cell counts were estimated. Sequencing was performed with immunoSEQ multiplex PCR; in TCRdb, only in-frame clones are kept and a portion is missing. D and trimming were read from the DNA, whereas the V and J calls and clone size are those reported in that table. The sample lists approximately 150,000 clones; around nine tenths were seen once. This CDR3 spans 21 amino acids. Trimming took 3 bases from V and 0 from J; bases not matched to a gene: 19. Germline-derived CDR1 and CDR2 are ENHRY and SYGVKD. This clonotype was sampled from a woman in her sixties with acute or convalescent COVID-19. Input material: peripheral blood. This rearrangement joins TRBV10-3 to TRBJ1-2, with 10 bases lining up with TRBD1. The CDR3 reads CAISESEVVGDRGDSNYGYTF. The CDR3, as DNA: TGTGCCATCAGTGAAAGTGAGGTGGTAGGGGACAGGGGTGACTCTAACTATGGCTACACCTTC.